Presented here are 19 T cell receptor beta chains from one specimen sequenced in a study of blood T cell repertoires in COVID-19. Clones were sequenced by immunoSEQ multiplex PCR, and TCRdb holds only the in-frame ones, with some missing. The repertoire holds roughly 150,000 clones, around 87% seen once, with 15% in the top ten. The sample was peripheral blood. Receptors originate from a woman aged 40 to 49 with acute or convalescent COVID-19.

The chain carries TRBV9 and TRBJ2-1; 7 bases agree with TRBD2. Trimming removed 2 bases from V and 8 bases from J; junction bases left unmatched: 10. The germline CDR1 and CDR2 sequences are SGDLS and YYNGEE. The length of the CDR3 is 15 residues. CDR3 protein: CASSVAGAIVDEQFF. In nucleotides, the CDR3 is TGTGCCAGCAGCGTTGCGGGAGCGATCGTCGATGAGCAGTTCTTC.

This chain links TRBV11-1 with TRBJ2-2, with D perhaps matching TRBD1 (6 bases). Germline V gene data show CDR1 as SGHAT and CDR2 as FQDESV (reference sequence). The V and J ends lost 8 bases and 0 bases respectively, with 16 bases between them. This CDR3 is 16 amino acids long. CDR3 residues: CASLQTRGPNTGELFF. In nucleotides, the CDR3 is TGTGCCAGCCTTCAAACCAGGGGACCGAACACCGGGGAGCTGTTTTTT.

The chain joins TRBV7-9 to TRBJ1-6; no firm D call. V lost 3 bases and J 14 bases, leaving 29 bases between the germline ends. This CDR3 comprises 18 residues. In germline, CDR1 is SEHNR, CDR2 FQNEAQ (reference sequence). CDR3 residues: CASSLVPASAANSKALHF. CDR3 coding DNA: TGTGCCAGCAGCTTGGTCCCGGCCAGCGCAGCTAATTCGAAAGCCCTCCACTTT.

The rearrangement uses TRBV24-1 and TRBJ1-1; 8 nucleotides agree with TRBD1. Trimming took 5 bases from V and 11 from J; bases not matched to a gene: 9. CDR3 length: 13 amino acids. Germline V gene sequence: CDR1 KGHDR, CDR2 SFDVKD. CDR3 coding DNA: TGTGCCACCAGTGCCGGGGACAGGTATGGGGCTTTCTTT. This encodes CATSAGDRYGAFF.

The chain employs TRBV18 and TRBJ2-1; D ambiguous. V lost 2 bases, J lost 5 bases, and 16 bases lay in between. The CDR3 loop spans 16 amino acids. In germline, CDR1 is KGHSH, CDR2 LQKENI. The CDR3 DNA follows: TGTGCCAGCTCACCATCCCCCAGCGTCTTGGACAATGAGCAGTTCTTC. It specifies CASSPSPSVLDNEQFF.

The V call is TRBV18, the J call TRBJ1-5; 8 bases line up with TRBD1. The CDR3 is made up of 18 amino acids. With 5 bases clipped from V and 4 bases from J, the junction kept 16 bases outside the gene matches. The germline CDR1 and CDR2 sequences are KGHSH and LQKENI. The CDR3 DNA sequence: TGTGCCAGCTCAACCAAAGGACAGGGTCGGGAGAGTAATCAGCCCCAGCATTTT. Translated, it gives CASSTKGQGRESNQPQHF.

This clone was observed a handful of times. CDR3 bases: TGTGCCAGCAGCTTGAAGGACAGGCGTCCCGGGGAGCTGTTTTTT. It specifies CASSLKDRRPGELFF. The genes are TRBV7-3 and TRBJ2-2; 7 bases are a match to TRBD1. CDR1 and CDR2 from the germline V gene are SGHTA and FQGTGA. The CDR3 length is 15 residues. The V gene end was trimmed by 3 bases and the J gene end by 6 bases; junction bases not matched to a gene: 7.

V usage is TRBV4-1 and J usage is TRBJ2-7; D perhaps matches TRBD2 (7 bases). Germline lookup yields CDR1 MGHRA and CDR2 YSYEKL. V was clipped by 5 bases and J by 4 bases, with 12 bases between them. The CDR3 has 13 residues. CDR3 in amino acids: CASSGGGGYEQYF. The CDR3 region has the DNA TGCGCCAGCAGCGGGGGGGGCGGGTACGAGCAGTACTTC.

V is TRBV19 and J is TRBJ2-4; 10 bases agree with TRBD2. V dropped 10 bases and J dropped 2; count of bases not matched to a gene: 11. Germline V CDR1 and CDR2: LNHDA, SQIVND (reference sequence). This CDR3 spans 16 amino acids. The CDR3 nucleotides are TGTGCCACTATCCGAGCGGGAGGGCCCCCCAAAAACATTCAGTACTTC. This translates into CATIRAGGPPKNIQYF.

The gene calls are TRBV4-2 and TRBJ2-5; 11 positions agree with TRBD2. CDR1 and CDR2 (germline): LGHNA, YNFKEQ. V gave up 0 bases and J gave up 5 bases; unmatched junction bases: 5. This CDR3 spans 16 amino acids. CDR3 nucleotide sequence: TGTGCCAGCAGCCAAGAAAGCGCTAGCGGGGGGGAGACCCAGTACTTC. Protein product: CASSQESASGGETQYF.

The chain combines TRBV10-3 with TRBJ2-7; 8 nucleotides agree with TRBD1. The junction had 4 bases not matched to a gene; V was cut back by 10 bases and J by 5 bases. This CDR3 has 11 residues. Germline CDR1 is ENHRY and CDR2 is SYGVKD. The CDR3 here is CATGGRNEQYF. The CDR3 coding sequence is TGTGCCACAGGGGGCAGGAACGAGCAGTACTTC.

V gene TRBV19 combines with J gene TRBJ2-2; 9 nucleotides agree with TRBD1. The CDR3 consists of 17 residues. The ends lost 0 bases at V and 4 bases at J; junction bases unmatched: 6. Germline assignment: CDR1 LNHDA and CDR2 SQIVND (reference sequence). CDR3 protein: CASSIDRDRGITGELFF. CDR3 nucleotide sequence: TGTGCCAGTAGTATAGATAGAGACAGGGGGATCACCGGGGAGCTGTTTTTT. The whole variable domain, remainder taken from reference TRBV19 and TRBJ2-2, is DGGITQSPKYLFRKEGQNVTLSCEQNLNHDAMYWYRQDPGQGLRLIYYSQIVNDFQKGDIAEGYSVSREKKESFPLTVTSAQKNPTAFYLCASSIDRDRGITGELFFGEGSRLTVL.

The rearrangement links TRBV30 to TRBJ2-5; D is perhaps TRBD2 (5 bases). Trimming took 5 bases from V and 4 from J, leaving 14 bases between them. The germline V gene has CDR1 GTSNPN and CDR2 SVGIG (reference sequence). The CDR3 length is 13 residues. This CDR3 reads CAWGPRGGETQYF. The CDR3 DNA reads as TGTGCCTGGGGCCCCCGGGGTGGAGAGACCCAGTACTTC.

CDR3 region: CSLTTGTGGLFEQFF. CDR3 bases: TGCAGCTTGACAACCGGGACAGGGGGCCTTTTTGAGCAGTTCTTC. The V gene is TRBV29-1, the J gene TRBJ2-1; TRBD1 matches at 12 bases. V was pared by 8 bases and J by 9 bases, with 14 bases of the junction left unmatched. Germline V gene lookup returns CDR1 SQVTM and CDR2 ANQGSEA. CDR3 length: 15 residues.

The chain uses TRBV7-6 and TRBJ2-7; 7 bases are a match to TRBD2. Germline V gene sequence: CDR1 SGHVS, CDR2 FNYEAQ. The V segment lost 8 bases and the J segment 3 bases; nucleotides outside the gene matches: 4. The CDR3 consists of 12 residues. The CDR3 DNA follows: TGTGCCAGCGGGACTACCGTCTACGAGCAGTACTTC. This gives the protein CASGTTVYEQYF.

The chain has TRBV2 and TRBJ2-2, with 11 bases that match TRBD2. V gave up 6 bases and J gave up 7 bases; unmatched junction bases: 4. CDR1 and CDR2 from the germline V gene are SNHLY and FYNNEI. The CDR3 extends over 14 amino acids. CDR3 DNA: TGTGCCAGCAGCAGACTAGCGGGGTACGGGGAGCTGTTTTTT. Translation gives CASSRLAGYGELFF.

This chain joins TRBV19 and TRBJ2-3, with D hard to call. V lost 1 base and J lost 1, with 9 bases in between. The germline V gene has CDR1 LNHDA and CDR2 SQIVND (reference sequence). CDR3 length: 15 residues. CDR3 protein: CASSIVARGTDTQYF. The CDR3 DNA reads TGTGCCAGTAGTATAGTTGCGCGAGGCACAGATACGCAGTATTTT.

The chain couples TRBV6-5 to TRBJ2-1; 12 positions match TRBD2. With V trimmed by 4 bases and J by 4 bases, 5 bases remained unmatched. The germline gives CDR1 MNHEY, CDR2 SVGAGI. There are 16 residues in the CDR3. CDR3: CASSFGTSGQYNEQFF. In nucleotides, the CDR3 is TGTGCCAGCAGTTTCGGGACTAGCGGGCAGTACAATGAGCAGTTCTTC.

This chain connects TRBV7-2 to TRBJ1-1, with 9 positions matching TRBD1. The CDR3 totals 17 residues. Germline V gene sequence: CDR1 SGHTA, CDR2 FQGNSA. V shed 5 bases, J shed 4 bases, and the junction held 14 bases outside the gene matches. The CDR3 DNA sequence: TGTGCCAGCAGCCCCGAGGCATACACAGGGGGCCCCACTGAAGCTTTCTTT. The encoded protein is CASSPEAYTGGPTEAFF.